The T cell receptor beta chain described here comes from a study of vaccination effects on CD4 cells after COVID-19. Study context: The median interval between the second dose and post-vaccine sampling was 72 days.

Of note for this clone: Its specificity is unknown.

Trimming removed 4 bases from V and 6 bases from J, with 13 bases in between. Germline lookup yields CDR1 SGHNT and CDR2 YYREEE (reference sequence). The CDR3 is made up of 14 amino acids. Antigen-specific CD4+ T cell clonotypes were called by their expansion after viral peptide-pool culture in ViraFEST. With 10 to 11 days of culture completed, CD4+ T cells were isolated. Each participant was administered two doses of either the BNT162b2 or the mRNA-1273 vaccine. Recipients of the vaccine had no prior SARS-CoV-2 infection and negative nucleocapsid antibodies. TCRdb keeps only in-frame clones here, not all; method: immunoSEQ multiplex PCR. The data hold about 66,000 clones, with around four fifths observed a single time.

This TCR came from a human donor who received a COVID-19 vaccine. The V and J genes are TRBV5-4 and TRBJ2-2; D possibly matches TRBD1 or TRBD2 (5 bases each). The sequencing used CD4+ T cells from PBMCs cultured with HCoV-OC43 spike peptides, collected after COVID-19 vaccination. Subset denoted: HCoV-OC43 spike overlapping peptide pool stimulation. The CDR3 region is CASSARDRPGELFF. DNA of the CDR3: TGTGCCAGCAGCGCCCGGGACCGACCCGGGGAGCTGTTTTTT. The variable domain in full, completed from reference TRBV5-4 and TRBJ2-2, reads ETGVTQSPTHLIKTRGQQVTLRCSSQSGHNTVSWYQQALGQGPQFIFQYYREEENGRGNFPPRFSGLQFPNYSSELNVNALELDDSALYLCASSARDRPGELFFGEGSRLTVL.